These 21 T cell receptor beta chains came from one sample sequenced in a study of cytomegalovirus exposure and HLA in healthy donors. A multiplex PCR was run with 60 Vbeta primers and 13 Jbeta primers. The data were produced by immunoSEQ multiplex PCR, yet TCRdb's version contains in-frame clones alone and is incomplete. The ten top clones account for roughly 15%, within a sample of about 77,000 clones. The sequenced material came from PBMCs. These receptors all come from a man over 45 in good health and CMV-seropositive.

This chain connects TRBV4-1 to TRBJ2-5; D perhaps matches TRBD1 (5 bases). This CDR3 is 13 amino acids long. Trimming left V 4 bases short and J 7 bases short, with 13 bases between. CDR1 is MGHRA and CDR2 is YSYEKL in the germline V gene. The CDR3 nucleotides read TGCGCCAGCAGCCTCACGTGGCAGGGGACCCAGTACTTC. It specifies CASSLTWQGTQYF.

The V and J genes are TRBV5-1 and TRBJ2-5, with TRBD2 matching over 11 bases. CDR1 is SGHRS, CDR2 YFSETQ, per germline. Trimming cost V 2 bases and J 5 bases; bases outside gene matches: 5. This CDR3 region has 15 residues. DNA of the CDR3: TGCGCCAGCAGCTTACTAGCGGGGGTCCCGGAGACCCAGTACTTC. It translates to CASSLLAGVPETQYF.

In DNA form, the CDR3 reads TGTGCCAGCAGCTTGGGAGGTTTCGGGGGTAATGAAAAACTGTTTTTT. The encoded protein is CASSLGGFGGNEKLFF. The gene calls are TRBV5-4 and TRBJ1-4, with D tentatively TRBD1 (5 bases). Germline values: CDR1 SGHNT, CDR2 YYREEE (reference sequence). The CDR3 runs to 16 residues. With 0 bases removed from V and 4 bases from J, the gap between germline ends came to 13 bases. Variable domain in full (rest from reference TRBV5-4 and TRBJ1-4): ETGVTQSPTHLIKTRGQQVTLRCSSQSGHNTVSWYQQALGQGPQFIFQYYREEENGRGNFPPRFSGLQFPNYSSELNVNALELDDSALYLCASSLGGFGGNEKLFFGSGTQLSVL.

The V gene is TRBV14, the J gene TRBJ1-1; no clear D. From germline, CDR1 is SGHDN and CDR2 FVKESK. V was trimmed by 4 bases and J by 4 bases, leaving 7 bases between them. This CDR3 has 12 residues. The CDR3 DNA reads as TGTGCCAGCAGCCGGACTGGCACTGAAGCTTTCTTT. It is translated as CASSRTGTEAFF. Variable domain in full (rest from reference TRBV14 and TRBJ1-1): EAGVTQFPSHSVIEKGQTVTLRCDPISGHDNLYWYRRVMGKEIKFLLHFVKESKQDESGMPNNRFLAERTGGTYSTLKVQPAELEDSGVYFCASSRTGTEAFFGQGTRLTVV.

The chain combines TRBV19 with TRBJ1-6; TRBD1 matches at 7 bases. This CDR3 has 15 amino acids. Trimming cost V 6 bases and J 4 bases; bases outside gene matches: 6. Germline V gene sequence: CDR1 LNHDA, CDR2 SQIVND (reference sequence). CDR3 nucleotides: TGTGCCAGTAGCTGGGGGACAGCATATAATTCACCCCTCCACTTT. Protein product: CASSWGTAYNSPLHF. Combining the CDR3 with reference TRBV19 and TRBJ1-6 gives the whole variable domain DGGITQSPKYLFRKEGQNVTLSCEQNLNHDAMYWYRQDPGQGLRLIYYSQIVNDFQKGDIAEGYSVSREKKESFPLTVTSAQKNPTAFYLCASSWGTAYNSPLHFGNGTRLTVT.

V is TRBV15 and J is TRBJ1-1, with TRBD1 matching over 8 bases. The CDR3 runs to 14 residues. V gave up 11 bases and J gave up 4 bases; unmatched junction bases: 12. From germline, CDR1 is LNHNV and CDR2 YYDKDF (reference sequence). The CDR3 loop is CAATDRGVFTEAFF. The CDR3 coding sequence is TGTGCCGCCACTGACAGGGGAGTGTTCACTGAAGCTTTCTTT.

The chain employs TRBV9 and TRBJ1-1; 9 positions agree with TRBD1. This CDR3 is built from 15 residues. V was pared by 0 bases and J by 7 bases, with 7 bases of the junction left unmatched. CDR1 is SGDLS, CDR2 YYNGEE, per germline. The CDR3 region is CASSVGDRGSGEAFF. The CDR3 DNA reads TGTGCCAGCAGCGTAGGAGACAGGGGGTCTGGTGAAGCTTTCTTT.

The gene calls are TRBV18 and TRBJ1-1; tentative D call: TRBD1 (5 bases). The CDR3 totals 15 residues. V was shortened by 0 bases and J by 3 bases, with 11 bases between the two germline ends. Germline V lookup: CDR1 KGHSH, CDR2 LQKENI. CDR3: CASSPPFVRDTEAFF. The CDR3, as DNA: TGTGCCAGCTCACCACCATTCGTCAGGGACACTGAAGCTTTCTTT. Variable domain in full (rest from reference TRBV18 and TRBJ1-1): NAGVMQNPRHLVRRRGQEARLRCSPMKGHSHVYWYRQLPEEGLKFMVYLQKENIIDESGMPKERFSAEFPKEGPSILRIQQVVRGDSAAYFCASSPPFVRDTEAFFGQGTRLTVV.

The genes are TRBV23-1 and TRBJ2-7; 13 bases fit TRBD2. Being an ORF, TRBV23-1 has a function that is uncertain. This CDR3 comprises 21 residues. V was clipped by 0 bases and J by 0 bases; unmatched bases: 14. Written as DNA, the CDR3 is TGCGCCAGCAGTCAATCGCCCGGTGAAGGACTAGCGGGGGTAGTCTCCTACGAGCAGTACGTC. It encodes CASSQSPGEGLAGVVSYEQYV.

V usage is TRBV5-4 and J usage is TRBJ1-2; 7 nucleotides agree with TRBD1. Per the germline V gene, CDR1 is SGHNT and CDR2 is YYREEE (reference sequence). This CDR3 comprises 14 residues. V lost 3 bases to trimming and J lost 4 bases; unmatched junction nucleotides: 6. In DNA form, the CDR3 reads TGTGCCAGCAGCTCCTCGGACAGGTTCTATGGCTACACCTTC. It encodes CASSSSDRFYGYTF.

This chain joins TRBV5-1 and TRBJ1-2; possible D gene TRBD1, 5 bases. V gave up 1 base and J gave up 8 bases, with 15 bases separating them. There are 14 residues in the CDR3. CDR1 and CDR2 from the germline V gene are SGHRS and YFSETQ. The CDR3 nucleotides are TGCGCCAGCAGCTTGATCGACAGCTCGGGCGGCTACACCTTC. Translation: CASSLIDSSGGYTF.

In nucleotides, the CDR3 is TGTGCCAGCAGTGCCGGGACAAACTATGGCTACACCTTC. Residues: CASSAGTNYGYTF. V gene TRBV2 combines with J gene TRBJ1-2; tentative D call: TRBD1 (6 bases). Germline V gene sequence: CDR1 SNHLY, CDR2 FYNNEI. The CDR3 is made up of 13 amino acids. The ends were cut back, 4 bases at V and 2 bases at J, with 8 bases in the middle.

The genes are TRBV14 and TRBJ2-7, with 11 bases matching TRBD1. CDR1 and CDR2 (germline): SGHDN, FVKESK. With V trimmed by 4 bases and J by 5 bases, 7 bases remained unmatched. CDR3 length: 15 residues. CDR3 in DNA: TGTGCCAGCAGCCCCCGGACAGGGGGCATGGACGAGCAGTACTTC. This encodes CASSPRTGGMDEQYF.

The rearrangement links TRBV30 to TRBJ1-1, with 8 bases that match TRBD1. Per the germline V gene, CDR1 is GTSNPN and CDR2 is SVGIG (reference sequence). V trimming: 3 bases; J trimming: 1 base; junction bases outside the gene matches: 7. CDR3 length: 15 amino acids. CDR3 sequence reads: CAWRTLQGENTEAFF. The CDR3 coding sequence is TGTGCCTGGAGGACTCTACAGGGGGAGAACACTGAAGCTTTCTTT.

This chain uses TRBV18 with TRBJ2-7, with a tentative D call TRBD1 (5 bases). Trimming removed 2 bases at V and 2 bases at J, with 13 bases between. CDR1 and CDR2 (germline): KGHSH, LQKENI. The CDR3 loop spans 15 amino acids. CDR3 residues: CASSPRGESAYEQYV. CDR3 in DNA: TGTGCCAGCTCACCAAGGGGTGAGAGCGCCTACGAGCAGTACGTC.

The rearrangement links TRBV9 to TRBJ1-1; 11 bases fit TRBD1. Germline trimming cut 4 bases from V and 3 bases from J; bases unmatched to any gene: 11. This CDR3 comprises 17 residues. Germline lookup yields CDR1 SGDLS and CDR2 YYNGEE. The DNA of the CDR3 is TGTGCCAGCAGCCCTCACCCCGCGGGACAGGGGGACACTGAAGCTTTCTTT. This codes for CASSPHPAGQGDTEAFF.

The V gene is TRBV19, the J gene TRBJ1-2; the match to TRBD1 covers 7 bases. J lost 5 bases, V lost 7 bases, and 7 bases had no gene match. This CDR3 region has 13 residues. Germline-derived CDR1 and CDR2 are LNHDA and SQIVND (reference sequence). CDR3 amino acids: CASKSGTVYGYTF. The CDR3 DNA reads TGTGCCAGTAAGTCGGGGACAGTTTATGGCTACACCTTC.

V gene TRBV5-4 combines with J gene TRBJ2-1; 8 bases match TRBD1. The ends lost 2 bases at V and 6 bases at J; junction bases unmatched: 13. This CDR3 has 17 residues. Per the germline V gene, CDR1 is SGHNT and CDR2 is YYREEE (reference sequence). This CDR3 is CASSFRKTGDFSNEQFF. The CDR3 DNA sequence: TGTGCCAGCAGCTTCCGTAAGACAGGGGATTTCTCCAATGAGCAGTTCTTC. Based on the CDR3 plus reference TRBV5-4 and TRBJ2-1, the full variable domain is ETGVTQSPTHLIKTRGQQVTLRCSSQSGHNTVSWYQQALGQGPQFIFQYYREEENGRGNFPPRFSGLQFPNYSSELNVNALELDDSALYLCASSFRKTGDFSNEQFFGPGTRLTVL.

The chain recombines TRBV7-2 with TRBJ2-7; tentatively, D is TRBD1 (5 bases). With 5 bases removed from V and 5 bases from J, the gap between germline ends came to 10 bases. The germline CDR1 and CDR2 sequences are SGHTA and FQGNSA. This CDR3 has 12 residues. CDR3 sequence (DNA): TGTGCCAGCAGCCAGACAGAGGACGAGCAGTACGTC. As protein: CASSQTEDEQYV.

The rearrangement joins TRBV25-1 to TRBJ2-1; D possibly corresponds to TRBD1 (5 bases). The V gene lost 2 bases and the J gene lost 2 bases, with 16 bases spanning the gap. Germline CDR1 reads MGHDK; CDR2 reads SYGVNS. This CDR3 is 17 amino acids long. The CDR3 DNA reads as TGTGCCAGCAGTGAAGGGTCGACAGTCCAGGCCTACAATGAGCAGTTCTTC. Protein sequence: CASSEGSTVQAYNEQFF.

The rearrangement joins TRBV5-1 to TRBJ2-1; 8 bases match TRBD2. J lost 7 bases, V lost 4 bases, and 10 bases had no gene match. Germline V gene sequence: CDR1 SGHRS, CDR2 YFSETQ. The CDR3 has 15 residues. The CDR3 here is CASSPAGGGRNEQFF. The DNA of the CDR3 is TGCGCCAGCAGCCCCGCGGGCGGGGGGAGGAATGAGCAGTTCTTC.